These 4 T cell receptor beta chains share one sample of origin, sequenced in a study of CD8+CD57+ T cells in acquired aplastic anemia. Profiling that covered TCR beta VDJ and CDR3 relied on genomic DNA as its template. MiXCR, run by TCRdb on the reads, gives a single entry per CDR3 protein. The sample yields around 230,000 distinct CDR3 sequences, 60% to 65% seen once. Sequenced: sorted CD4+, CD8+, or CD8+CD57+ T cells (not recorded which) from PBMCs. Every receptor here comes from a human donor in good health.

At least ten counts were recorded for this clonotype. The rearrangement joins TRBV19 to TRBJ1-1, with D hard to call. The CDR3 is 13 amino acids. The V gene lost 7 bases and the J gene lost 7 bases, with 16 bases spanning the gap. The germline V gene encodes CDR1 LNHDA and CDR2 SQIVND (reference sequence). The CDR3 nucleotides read TGTGCCAGTAACAAAGCTCTCGGGATTGAAGCTTTCTTT. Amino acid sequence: CASNKALGIEAFF.

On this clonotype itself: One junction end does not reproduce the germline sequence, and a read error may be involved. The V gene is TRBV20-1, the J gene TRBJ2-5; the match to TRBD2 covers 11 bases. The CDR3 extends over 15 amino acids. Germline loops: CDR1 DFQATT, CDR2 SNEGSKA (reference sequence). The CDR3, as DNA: TGCAGTGCAAGAACTAGCGGGGGATTCCAAGAGACCCAGGACTTC. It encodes CSARTSGGFQETQDF.

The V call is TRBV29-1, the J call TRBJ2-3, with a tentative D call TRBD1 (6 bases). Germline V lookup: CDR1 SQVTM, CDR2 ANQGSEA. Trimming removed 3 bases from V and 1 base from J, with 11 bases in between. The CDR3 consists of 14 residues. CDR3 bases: TGCAGCGTTGAGGGTCCAGGGGGCACAGATACGCAGTATTTT. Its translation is CSVEGPGGTDTQYF.

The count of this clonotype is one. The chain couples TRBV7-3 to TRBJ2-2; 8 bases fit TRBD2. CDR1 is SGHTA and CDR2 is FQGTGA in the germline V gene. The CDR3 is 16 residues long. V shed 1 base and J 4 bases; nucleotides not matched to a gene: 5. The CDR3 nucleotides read TGTGCCAGCAGCTTAAGTAGCGGGGTAGTCACCGGGGAGCTGTTTTTT. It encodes CASSLSSGVVTGELFF. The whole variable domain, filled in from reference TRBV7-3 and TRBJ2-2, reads GAGVSQTPSNKVTEKGKYVELRCDPISGHTALYWYRQSLGQGPEFLIYFQGTGAADDSGLPNDRFFAVRPEGSVSTLKIQRTERGDSAVYLCASSLSSGVVTGELFFGEGSRLTVL.